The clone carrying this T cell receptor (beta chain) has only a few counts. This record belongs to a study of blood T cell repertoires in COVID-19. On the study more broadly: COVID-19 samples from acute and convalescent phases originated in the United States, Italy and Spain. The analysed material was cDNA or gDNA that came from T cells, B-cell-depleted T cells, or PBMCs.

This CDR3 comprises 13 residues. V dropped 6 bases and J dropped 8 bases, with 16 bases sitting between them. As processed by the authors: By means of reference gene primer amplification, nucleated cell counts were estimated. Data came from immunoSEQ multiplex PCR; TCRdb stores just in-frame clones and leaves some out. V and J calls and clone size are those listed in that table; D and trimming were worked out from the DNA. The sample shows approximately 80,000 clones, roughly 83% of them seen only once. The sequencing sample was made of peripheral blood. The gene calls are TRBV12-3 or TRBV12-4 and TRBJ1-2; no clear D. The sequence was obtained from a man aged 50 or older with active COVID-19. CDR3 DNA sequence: TGTGCCAGCAGCCTCGGGATATATGGAGGCTACACCTTC. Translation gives CASSLGIYGGYTF.